A selection of T cell receptor beta chains follows, all from one sample in a study of blood T cells in healthy people across ages. TCRdb analysed the 5' RACE reads with MiXCR anew, one entry per CDR3 protein. The table shows approximately 780,000 distinct CDR3 sequences, with 25% to 30% occurring only once. These data also featured in a second study, about T cells of mothers and their children.

The specimen sequenced was blood. Source of these receptors: a boy aged 5 to 17 in good health. The CDR3 runs from the conserved cysteine through the conserved F or W. Each record gives: clone size, J gene, V gene, CDR3 protein. Clone sizes are given selectively: once, few, many, or a class where the clone is expanded.

>few|TRBJ1-4|TRBV27
CASSPWTGSFVTNEKLFF
>-|TRBJ2-2|TRBV18
CVSSPGQPNTGELFF
>-|TRBJ2-7|TRBV27
CASSLHLTQVQYF
>-|TRBJ2-7|TRBV14
CASSRSGSYSYEQYF
>few|TRBJ1-5|TRBV6-1
CASSPTGIGLGPQHF
>-|TRBJ2-3|TRBV20-1
CSARVWGTGTDTQYF
>-|TRBJ2-3|TRBV12-3/TRBV12-4
CASSFRPPSQYF
>-|TRBJ2-1|TRBV6-5
CASSLLIGSGGDYNEQFF
>few|TRBJ1-2|TRBV28
CASSGSTVAYGYTF
>few|TRBJ1-4|TRBV20-1
CSAKGTGRLGRMNEKLFF
>few|TRBJ2-7|TRBV7-8
CASSPVPVPYEQYF
>-|TRBJ2-5|TRBV9
CSSSVGGRLAGDQETQYF
>few|TRBJ2-5|TRBV10-2
CASSESGLASFRRETQYF
>-|TRBJ2-7|TRBV12-3/TRBV12-4
CASRPSGVPGEQYF
>once|TRBJ1-5|TRBV19
CASSIVNGAGDYQPQHF
>once|TRBJ1-4|TRBV12-3/TRBV12-4
CASSPGRSTNEKLFF
>few|TRBJ2-3|TRBV5-4
CASSSWDGTDTQYF
>-|TRBJ2-7|TRBV9
CASSPRTVPSYEQYF
>few|TRBJ2-5|TRBV7-9
CATTSGQGGETQYF
>few|TRBJ1-6|TRBV12-3/TRBV12-4
CASSPWTGSSYNSPLHF
>-|TRBJ1-6|TRBV12-3/TRBV12-4
CASSWGSGLNSPLHF
>few|TRBJ2-7|TRBV6-2/TRBV6-3
CASAPGGGRSNEQYF
>few|TRBJ2-4|TRBV3-1
CASSHRQGLNIQYF
>few|TRBJ2-2|TRBV5-1
CASSRERNTGELFF
>many|TRBJ2-5|TRBV3-1
CASSLLGGKQETQYF
>few|TRBJ2-1|TRBV10-3
CATRGTSGAYNEQFF
>few|TRBJ2-7|TRBV5-1
CASSFSRARSYEQYF
>few|-|TRBV20-1
CSARDPDGLGEQYF
>-|TRBJ1-5|TRBV12-5
CASVDGGQPQHF
>-|TRBJ2-4|TRBV6-5
CASSLIPNVKNIQYF
>few|TRBJ1-2|TRBV6-1
CASTLPDRDYGYTF
>-|TRBJ1-4|TRBV7-9
CASSPRDSATNEKLFF
>few|TRBJ1-5|TRBV20-1
CSARDVGANGPQHF
>-|TRBJ2-5|TRBV5-1
CASSLQGAIEETQYF
>-|TRBJ2-2|TRBV5-1
CASSLAGQGNTGELFF
>few|TRBJ1-4|TRBV20-1
CSARTATNEKLFF
>few|TRBJ2-7|TRBV12-3/TRBV12-4
CASRSDGPRGYEQYF
>-|TRBJ1-1|TRBV6-6
CASSGGGYTEAFF
>-|-|TRBV24-1
CATSEIQGSQETQYF
>few|TRBJ2-7|TRBV7-6
CASSRTPTVIYEQYF
>few|TRBJ2-5|TRBV3-1
CASSRGGSQETQYF
>few|TRBJ2-3|TRBV2
CASRHPSGGAEVTDTQYF
>-|TRBJ1-1|TRBV20-1
CSARDPENTEAFF
>-|TRBJ2-7|TRBV10-3
CAISESVQGEQYF
>-|TRBJ2-5|TRBV29-1
CSSLGVQETQYF
>-|-|TRBV4-1
CASSHPRDKQFF
>-|TRBJ1-2|TRBV7-3
CASSQQGMAGYTF
>few|TRBJ2-5|TRBV2
CASTGETQETQYF
>few|TRBJ2-2|TRBV7-3
CASSSSVGGTGELFF
>-|TRBJ1-1|TRBV7-4
CASSPPGKVF
>few|-|TRBV18
CASSPGLGQGFYEQYF
>few|TRBJ2-1|TRBV6-1
CASSGQRQLYNEQFF
>-|TRBJ2-5|TRBV30
CAWTIGTGETQYF